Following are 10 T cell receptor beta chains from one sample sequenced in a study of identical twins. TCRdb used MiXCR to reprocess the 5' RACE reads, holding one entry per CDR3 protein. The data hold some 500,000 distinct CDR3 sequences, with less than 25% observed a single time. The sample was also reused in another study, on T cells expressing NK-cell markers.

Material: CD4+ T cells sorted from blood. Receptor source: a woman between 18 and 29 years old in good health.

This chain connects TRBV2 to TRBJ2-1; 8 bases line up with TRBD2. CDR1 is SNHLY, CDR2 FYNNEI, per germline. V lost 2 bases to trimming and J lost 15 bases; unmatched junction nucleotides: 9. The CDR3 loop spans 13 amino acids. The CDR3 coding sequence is TGTGCCAGCAGTGAAATTCCGGGACTAGGATTGTTCTTC. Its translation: CASSEIPGLGLFF.

The CDR3 coding sequence is TGTGCCAGCAGTTACTGGGGGCGTATAGATACGCAGTATTTT. It is translated as CASSYWGRIDTQYF. The chain has TRBV27 and TRBJ2-3, with a tentative D call TRBD1 (6 bases). V was pared by 4 bases and J by 5 bases, with 13 bases between. CDR1 and CDR2 (germline): MNHEY, SMNVEV (reference sequence). The CDR3 covers 14 residues.

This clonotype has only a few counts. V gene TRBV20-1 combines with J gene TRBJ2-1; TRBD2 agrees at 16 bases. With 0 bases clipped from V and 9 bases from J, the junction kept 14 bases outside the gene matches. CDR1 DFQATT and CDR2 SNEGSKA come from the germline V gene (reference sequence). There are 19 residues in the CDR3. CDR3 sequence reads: CSARDLYGTSGRAVGEQFF. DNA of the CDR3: TGCAGTGCTAGAGATCTCTATGGGACTAGCGGGAGGGCCGTTGGTGAGCAGTTCTTC.

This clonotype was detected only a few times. The CDR3 loop reads CASSSWTSEETQYF. DNA for the CDR3: TGTGCCAGCAGTTCATGGACTAGCGAAGAGACCCAGTACTTC. The rearrangement links TRBV12-3 or TRBV12-4 to TRBJ2-5; 9 positions agree with TRBD2. This CDR3 has 14 residues. Germline trimming cut 4 bases from V and 3 bases from J; bases unmatched to any gene: 3.

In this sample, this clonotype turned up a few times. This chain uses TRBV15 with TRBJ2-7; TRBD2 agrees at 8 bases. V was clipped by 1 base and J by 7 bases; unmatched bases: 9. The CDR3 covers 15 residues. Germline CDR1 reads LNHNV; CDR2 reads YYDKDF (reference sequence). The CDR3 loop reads CATSRVGGRLREQYF. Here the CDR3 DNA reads TGTGCCACCAGCAGAGTGGGCGGGAGGCTAAGGGAGCAGTACTTC.

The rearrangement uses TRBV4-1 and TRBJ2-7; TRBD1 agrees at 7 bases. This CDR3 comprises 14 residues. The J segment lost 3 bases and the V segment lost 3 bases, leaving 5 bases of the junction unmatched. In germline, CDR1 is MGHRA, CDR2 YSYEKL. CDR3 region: CASSHPGGIYEQYF. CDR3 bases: TGCGCCAGCAGCCATCCAGGGGGAATCTACGAGCAGTACTTC.

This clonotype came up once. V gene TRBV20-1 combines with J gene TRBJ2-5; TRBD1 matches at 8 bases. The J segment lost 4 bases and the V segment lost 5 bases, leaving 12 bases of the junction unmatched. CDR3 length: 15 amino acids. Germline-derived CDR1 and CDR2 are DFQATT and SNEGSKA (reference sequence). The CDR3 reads CSARSGQGARETQYF. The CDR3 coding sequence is TGCAGTGCTCGCTCAGGGCAGGGGGCGAGAGAGACCCAGTACTTC.

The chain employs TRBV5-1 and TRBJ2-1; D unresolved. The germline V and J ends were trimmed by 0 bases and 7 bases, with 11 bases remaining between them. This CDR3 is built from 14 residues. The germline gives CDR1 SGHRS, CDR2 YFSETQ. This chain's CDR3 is CASSLEASKNEQFF. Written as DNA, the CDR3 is TGCGCCAGCAGCTTGGAAGCTTCGAAGAATGAGCAGTTCTTC.

CDR3 in DNA: TGTGCCAGCAGCCAAGTCTTCTCCCCCCAGTATTTT. Translating gives CASSQVFSPQYF. The V call is TRBV3-1, the J call TRBJ2-3; no clear D gene. Germline V gene data show CDR1 as LGHDT and CDR2 as YNNKEL (reference sequence). V lost 1 base, J lost 12 bases, and 11 bases lay in between. The CDR3 length is 12 residues.

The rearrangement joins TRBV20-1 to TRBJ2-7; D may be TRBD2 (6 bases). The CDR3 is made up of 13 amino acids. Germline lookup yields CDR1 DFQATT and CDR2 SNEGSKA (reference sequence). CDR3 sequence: CSVEGRGTYEQYF. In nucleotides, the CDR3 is TGCTCCGTGGAGGGGCGAGGGACTTACGAGCAGTACTTC.